The 17 T cell receptor beta chains listed next were all sequenced from one sample in a study of control samples from healthy donors and cancer patients. Here immunoSEQ multiplex PCR was the method, and the copy in TCRdb shows in-frame clones only, minus some. The table records approximately 230,000 clones, about four fifths of them present only once. Sequenced material: PBMCs. These receptors came from a woman aged 55-69 years with lung cancer.

The rearrangement joins TRBV6-4 to TRBJ2-3; TRBD2 agrees at 8 bases. Per the germline V gene, CDR1 is MRHNA and CDR2 is SNTAGT. This CDR3 has 14 amino acids. The J segment lost 1 base and the V segment lost 3 bases, leaving 0 bases of the junction unmatched. The CDR3 protein is CASSEREGTDTQYF. The CDR3, as DNA: TGTGCCAGCAGTGAGCGGGAGGGCACAGATACGCAGTATTTT.

The chain links TRBV10-2 to TRBJ2-5; D ambiguous. With 6 bases removed from V and 0 bases from J, the gap between germline ends came to 5 bases. Per germline, CDR1 WSHSY and CDR2 SAAADI. The CDR3 contains 12 residues. The DNA for the CDR3 is TGCGCCAGCAGAGCGTACCAAGAGACCCAGTACTTC. Translating gives CASRAYQETQYF.

In this sample, this clone turned up a few times. The V gene is TRBV7-8, the J gene TRBJ2-5; TRBD2 matches at 7 bases. CDR3 size: 14 residues. The V segment lost 5 bases and the J segment 7 bases; nucleotides outside the gene matches: 10. The germline V gene has CDR1 SGHVS and CDR2 FQNEAQ. CDR3 protein: CASSSRREFGTQYF. The CDR3 nucleotides are TGTGCCAGCAGCAGTAGGCGGGAGTTCGGGACCCAGTACTTC.

This chain links TRBV5-4 with TRBJ1-1; D remains ambiguous. Germline-derived CDR1 and CDR2 are SGHNT and YYREEE (reference sequence). CDR3 length equals 14 residues. V was cut by 0 bases and J by 3 bases, with 9 bases left in between. Written as DNA, the CDR3 is TGTGCCAGCAGCTTGGCCCTGAAGGACACTGAAGCTTTCTTT. Translation gives CASSLALKDTEAFF. Using reference TRBV5-4 and TRBJ1-1 for the parts outside the CDR3, the full variable domain is ETGVTQSPTHLIKTRGQQVTLRCSSQSGHNTVSWYQQALGQGPQFIFQYYREEENGRGNFPPRFSGLQFPNYSSELNVNALELDDSALYLCASSLALKDTEAFFGQGTRLTVV.

The chain uses TRBV20-1 and TRBJ1-1; tentative D call: TRBD1 (6 bases). This CDR3 region has 13 residues. CDR1 DFQATT and CDR2 SNEGSKA come from the germline V gene (reference sequence). Trimming pared 3 bases from V and 5 bases from J, leaving 13 bases between. The CDR3 DNA reads TGCAGTGCTAGTTCAGGGGCGAGGACTGAAGCTTTCTTT. It codes for CSASSGARTEAFF.

CDR3 DNA: TGTGCCACCTCCGGGTGGCCTTCCTACAATGAGCAGTTCTTC. This encodes CATSGWPSYNEQFF. V and J are TRBV24-1 and TRBJ2-1; D is unclear. The length of the CDR3 is 14 residues. The germline V gene has CDR1 KGHDR and CDR2 SFDVKD. The V end was cut by 9 bases, the J end by 1 base, with 12 bases between.

The rearrangement links TRBV21-1 to TRBJ2-2; the table gives TRBD1 as D, unverified against the DNA. TRBV21-1 constitutes a pseudogene. The CDR3 consists of 15 residues. As DNA, the CDR3 is TGTGCCAGCAGCAGAGGACAGGGGGCTGGTGGGGAGCTGTTTTTT. It yields the protein CASSRGQGAGGELFF.

The V gene is TRBV5-6, the J gene TRBJ1-6; D uncertain. The CDR3 length is 17 residues. V was shortened by 4 bases and J by 7 bases, with 21 bases between the two germline ends. Germline V CDR1 and CDR2: SGHDT, YYEEEE. This CDR3 is CASSPGLEGGPNSPLHF. The DNA of the CDR3 is TGTGCCAGCAGCCCAGGTTTGGAAGGAGGCCCCAATTCACCCCTCCACTTT.

The genes are TRBV18 and TRBJ1-2; weak D call: TRBD1 (6 bases). Germline CDR1 KGHSH, CDR2 LQKENI. Trimming pared 6 bases from V and 8 bases from J, leaving 19 bases between. The CDR3 spans 14 residues. The CDR3 sequence is CASSPGAGIDGYTF. The CDR3 DNA follows: TGTGCCAGCTCGCCGGGGGCGGGGATCGACGGCTACACCTTC.

This clone has more than one count but fewer than ten. The chain is built from TRBV14 and TRBJ2-2; maybe TRBD1 (6 bases). V lost 4 bases and J 6 bases, leaving 9 bases between the germline ends. This CDR3 is 13 amino acids long. The germline gives CDR1 SGHDN, CDR2 FVKESK. CDR3 DNA: TGTGCCAGCAGCCTATCAGGGGCCGGGGAGCTGTTTTTT. The encoded protein is CASSLSGAGELFF.

V and J are TRBV19 and TRBJ1-2; D remains unclear. V was shortened by 3 bases and J by 2 bases, with 7 bases between the two germline ends. The germline V gene has CDR1 LNHDA and CDR2 SQIVND (reference sequence). CDR3 length equals 13 residues. The CDR3 loop reads CASSIDGNYGYTF. DNA of the CDR3: TGTGCCAGTAGTATTGACGGGAACTATGGCTACACCTTC. Full variable domain (rest looked up from reference TRBV19 and TRBJ1-2): DGGITQSPKYLFRKEGQNVTLSCEQNLNHDAMYWYRQDPGQGLRLIYYSQIVNDFQKGDIAEGYSVSREKKESFPLTVTSAQKNPTAFYLCASSIDGNYGYTFGSGTRLTVV.

This chain links TRBV7-3 with TRBJ2-1; possible D gene TRBD2, 5 bases. V lost 4 bases and J lost 7, with 11 bases in between. This CDR3 region has 13 residues. The germline CDR1 and CDR2 sequences are SGHTA and FQGTGA. The CDR3 reads CASSSSSGNEQFF. The CDR3 DNA is TGTGCCAGCAGCTCATCCTCGGGGAATGAGCAGTTCTTC.

The gene calls are TRBV6-5 and TRBJ2-7, with a possible D match to TRBD2 (6 bases). Per germline, CDR1 MNHEY and CDR2 SVGAGI. CDR3 length equals 11 residues. The germline V and J ends were trimmed by 11 bases and 5 bases, with 13 bases remaining between them. CDR3 sequence: CAGSRGDEQYF. CDR3 nucleotide sequence: TGTGCCGGGTCGCGGGGCGACGAGCAGTACTTC.

The chain uses TRBV6-5 and TRBJ2-7, with D uncertain. CDR1 is MNHEY, CDR2 SVGAGI, per germline. V was pared by 3 bases and J by 0 bases, with 9 bases between. This CDR3 contains 14 residues. The CDR3: CASSYKISSYEQYF. The DNA of the CDR3 is TGTGCCAGCAGTTATAAAATTAGCTCCTACGAGCAGTACTTC.

This clone turned up a few times. V is TRBV4-1 and J is TRBJ1-2; the D is unclear. The CDR3 has 13 residues. V was clipped by 9 bases and J by 2 bases, with 13 bases between them. The germline CDR1 and CDR2 sequences are MGHRA and YSYEKL. CDR3 DNA: TGCGCCAGTAGCAGGTCGGGGAACTATGGCTACACCTTC. It yields the protein CASSRSGNYGYTF.

The chain uses TRBV5-1 and TRBJ2-2, with 9 nucleotides matching TRBD2. CDR3 length: 17 amino acids. The J segment lost 4 bases and the V segment lost 1 base, leaving 8 bases of the junction unmatched. Germline CDR1 reads SGHRS; CDR2 reads YFSETQ. In DNA form, the CDR3 reads TGCGCCAGCAGCTTGAGCCCTAGCGGGATTGGCACCGGGGAGCTGTTTTTT. This codes for CASSLSPSGIGTGELFF. The complete variable domain, with remaining parts taken from reference TRBV5-1 and TRBJ2-2, reads KAGVTQTPRYLIKTRGQQVTLSCSPISGHRSVSWYQQTPGQGLQFLFEYFSETQRNKGNFPGRFSGRQFSNSRSEMNVSTLELGDSALYLCASSLSPSGIGTGELFFGEGSRLTVL.

The CDR3 reads CASSLAGAKDTQYF. The DNA for the CDR3 is TGTGCCAGCAGTTTAGCAGGGGCGAAAGATACGCAGTATTTT. V gene TRBV27 combines with J gene TRBJ2-3, with D possibly matching TRBD1 (6 bases). The CDR3 has 14 residues. V lost 2 bases to trimming and J lost 5 bases, with 11 bases between them. The germline V gene encodes CDR1 MNHEY and CDR2 SMNVEV (reference sequence).